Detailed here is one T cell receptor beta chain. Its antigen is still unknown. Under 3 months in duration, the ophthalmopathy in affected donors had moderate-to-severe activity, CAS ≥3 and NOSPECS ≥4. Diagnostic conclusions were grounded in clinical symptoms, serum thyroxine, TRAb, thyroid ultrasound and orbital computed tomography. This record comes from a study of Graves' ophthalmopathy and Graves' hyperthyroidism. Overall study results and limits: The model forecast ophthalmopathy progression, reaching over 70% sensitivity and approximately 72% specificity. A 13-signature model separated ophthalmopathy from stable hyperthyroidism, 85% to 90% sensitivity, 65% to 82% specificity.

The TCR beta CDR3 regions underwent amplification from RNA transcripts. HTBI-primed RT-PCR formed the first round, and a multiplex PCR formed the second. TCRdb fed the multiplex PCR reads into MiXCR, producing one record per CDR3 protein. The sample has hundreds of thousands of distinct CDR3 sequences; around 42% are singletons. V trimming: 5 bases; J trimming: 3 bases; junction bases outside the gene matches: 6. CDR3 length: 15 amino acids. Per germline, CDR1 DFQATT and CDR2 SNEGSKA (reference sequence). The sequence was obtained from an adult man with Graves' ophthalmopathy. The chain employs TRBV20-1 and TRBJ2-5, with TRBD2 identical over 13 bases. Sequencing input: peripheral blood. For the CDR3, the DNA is TGCAGTGCTCGGGGACTAGCGGGGTGGGAAGAGACCCAGTACTTC. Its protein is CSARGLAGWEETQYF.